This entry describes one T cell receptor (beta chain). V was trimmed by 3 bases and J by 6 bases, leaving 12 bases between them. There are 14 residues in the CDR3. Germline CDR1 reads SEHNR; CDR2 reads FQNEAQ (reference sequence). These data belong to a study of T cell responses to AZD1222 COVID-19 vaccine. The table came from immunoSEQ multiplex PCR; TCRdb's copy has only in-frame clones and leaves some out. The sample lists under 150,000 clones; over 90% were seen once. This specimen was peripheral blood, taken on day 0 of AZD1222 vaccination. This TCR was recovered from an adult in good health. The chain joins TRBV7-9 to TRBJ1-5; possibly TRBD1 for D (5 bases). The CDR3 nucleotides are TGTGCCAGCAGCTTTGAGGGGTTCGGTCAGCCCCAGCATTTT. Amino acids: CASSFEGFGQPQHF. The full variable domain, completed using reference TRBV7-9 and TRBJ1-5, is DTGVSQNPRHKITKRGQNVTFRCDPISEHNRLYWYRQTLGQGPEFLTYFQNEAQLEKSRLLSDRFSAERPKGSFSTLEIQRTEQGDSAMYLCASSFEGFGQPQHFGDGTRLSIL.